This TCR beta chain was recorded in a study of immune evolution from preneoplasia to lung adenocarcinoma. Findings and limits, study-wide: Top clone share appeared to fall from AAH through AIS, MIA, adenocarcinoma. Later-stage lesions seemingly showed higher T cell density and diversity than normal lung.

The germline CDR1 and CDR2 sequences are GTSNPN and SVGIG (reference sequence). CDR3 length equals 11 residues. The V and J ends lost 2 bases and 7 bases respectively, with 8 bases between them. TCRdb's table, derived via immunoSEQ multiplex PCR, lists solely in-frame clones and lacks some. The data show about 3,600 clones, with just under 80% seen just once and approximately 14% held by the top ten. Resections took place in Japan or China from about 2014 to 2017. This clone was seen only a few times. Antigen specificity is unknown. This receptor was obtained from a person aged 55-79 years with lung adenocarcinoma. The sequenced material came from FFPE adjacent normal lung tissue. The chain joins TRBV30 to TRBJ1-1; a weak D match, TRBD1 (6 bases). CDR3 nucleotides: TGTGCCTGGAGTTCGGACAGTGAAGCTTTCTTT. Residues: CAWSSDSEAFF.